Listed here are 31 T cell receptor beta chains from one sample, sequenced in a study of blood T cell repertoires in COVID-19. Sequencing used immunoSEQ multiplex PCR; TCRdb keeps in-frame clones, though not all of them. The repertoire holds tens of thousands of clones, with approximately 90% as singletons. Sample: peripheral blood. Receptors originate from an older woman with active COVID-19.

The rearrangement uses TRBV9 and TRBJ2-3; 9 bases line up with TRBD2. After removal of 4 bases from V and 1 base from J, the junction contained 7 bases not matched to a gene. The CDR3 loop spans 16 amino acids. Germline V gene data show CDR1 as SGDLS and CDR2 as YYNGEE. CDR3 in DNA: TGTGCCAGCAGCCCCGAGCGACTAGCGGGCACAGATACGCAGTATTTT. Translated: CASSPERLAGTDTQYF.

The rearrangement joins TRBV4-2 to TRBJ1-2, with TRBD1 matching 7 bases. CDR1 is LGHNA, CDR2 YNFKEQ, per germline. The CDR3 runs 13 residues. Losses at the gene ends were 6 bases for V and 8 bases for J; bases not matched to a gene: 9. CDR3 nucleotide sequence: TGTGCCAGCAGACGACAGGGCGGAGAAGGCTACACCTTC. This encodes CASRRQGGEGYTF.

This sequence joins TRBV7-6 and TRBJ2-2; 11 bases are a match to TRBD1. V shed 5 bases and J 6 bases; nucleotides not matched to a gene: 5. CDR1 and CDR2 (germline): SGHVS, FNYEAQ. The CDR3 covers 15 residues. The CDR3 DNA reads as TGTGCCAGCAGCCGCTCGGGACAGGGGGCCGGGGAGCTGTTTTTT. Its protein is CASSRSGQGAGELFF.

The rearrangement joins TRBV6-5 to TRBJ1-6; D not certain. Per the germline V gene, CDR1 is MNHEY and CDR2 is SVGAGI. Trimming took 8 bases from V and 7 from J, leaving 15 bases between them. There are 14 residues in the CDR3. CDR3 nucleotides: TGTGCCAGCTCCCCGGGGATGGAAAATTCACCCCTCCACTTT. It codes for CASSPGMENSPLHF.

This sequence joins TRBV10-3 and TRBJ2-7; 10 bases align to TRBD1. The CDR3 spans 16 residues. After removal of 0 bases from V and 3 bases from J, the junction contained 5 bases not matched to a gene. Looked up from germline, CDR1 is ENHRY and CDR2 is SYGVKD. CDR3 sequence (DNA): TGTGCCATCAGTGAGTCTTTGGGACAGGGGAACTACGAGCAGTACTTC. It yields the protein CAISESLGQGNYEQYF.

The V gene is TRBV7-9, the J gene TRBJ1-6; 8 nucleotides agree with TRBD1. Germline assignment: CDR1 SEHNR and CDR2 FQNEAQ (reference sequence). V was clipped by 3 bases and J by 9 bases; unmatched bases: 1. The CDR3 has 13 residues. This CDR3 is CASSLDRASPLHF. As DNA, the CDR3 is TGTGCCAGCAGCTTGGACAGGGCTTCACCCCTCCACTTT.

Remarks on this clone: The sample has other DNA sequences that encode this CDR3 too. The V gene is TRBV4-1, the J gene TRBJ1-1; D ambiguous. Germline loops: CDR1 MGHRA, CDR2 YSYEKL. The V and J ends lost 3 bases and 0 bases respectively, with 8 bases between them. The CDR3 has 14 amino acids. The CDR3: CASSQVTVNTEAFF. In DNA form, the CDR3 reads TGCGCCAGCAGCCAGGTCACGGTGAACACTGAAGCTTTCTTT.

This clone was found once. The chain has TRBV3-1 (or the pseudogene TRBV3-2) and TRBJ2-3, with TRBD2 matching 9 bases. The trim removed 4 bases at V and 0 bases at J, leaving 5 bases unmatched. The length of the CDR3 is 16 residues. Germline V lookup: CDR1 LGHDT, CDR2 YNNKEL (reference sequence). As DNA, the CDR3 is TGTGCCAGCAGCCTTGTAGCGGGGGCCAGCACAGATACGCAGTATTTT. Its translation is CASSLVAGASTDTQYF.

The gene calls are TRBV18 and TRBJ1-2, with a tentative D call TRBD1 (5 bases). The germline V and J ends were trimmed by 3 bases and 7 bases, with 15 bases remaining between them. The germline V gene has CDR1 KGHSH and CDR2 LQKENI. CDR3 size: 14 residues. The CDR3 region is CASSPSNKQGGYTF. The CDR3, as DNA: TGTGCCAGCTCACCTTCCAACAAGCAGGGTGGCTACACCTTC.

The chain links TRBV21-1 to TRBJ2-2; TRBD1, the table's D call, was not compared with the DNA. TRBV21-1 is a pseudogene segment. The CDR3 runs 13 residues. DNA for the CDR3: TGTGCCAGCAGCCACAGGAAGACCGGGGAGCTGTTTTTT. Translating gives CASSHRKTGELFF.

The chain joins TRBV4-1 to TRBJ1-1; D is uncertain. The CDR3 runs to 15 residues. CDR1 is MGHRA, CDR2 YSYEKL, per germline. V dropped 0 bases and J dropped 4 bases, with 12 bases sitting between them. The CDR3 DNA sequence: TGCGCCAGCAGCCAAGAAAATCGTCTTTTCACTGAAGCTTTCTTT. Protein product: CASSQENRLFTEAFF.

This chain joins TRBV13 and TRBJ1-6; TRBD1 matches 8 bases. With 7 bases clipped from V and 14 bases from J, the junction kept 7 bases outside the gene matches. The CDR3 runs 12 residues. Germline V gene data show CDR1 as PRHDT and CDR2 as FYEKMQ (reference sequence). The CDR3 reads CASTPGGSALHF. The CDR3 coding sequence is TGTGCCAGCACTCCAGGGGGCTCGGCCCTCCACTTT. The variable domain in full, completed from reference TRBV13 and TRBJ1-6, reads AAGVIQSPRHLIKEKRETATLKCYPIPRHDTVYWYQQGPGQDPQFLISFYEKMQSDKGSIPDRFSAQQFSDYHSELNMSSLELGDSALYFCASTPGGSALHFGNGTRLTVT.

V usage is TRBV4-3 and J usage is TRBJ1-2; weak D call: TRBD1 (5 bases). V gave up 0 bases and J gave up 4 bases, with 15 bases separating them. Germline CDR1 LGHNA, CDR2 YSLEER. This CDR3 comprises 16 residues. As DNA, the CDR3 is TGCGCCAGCAGCCAAGATGGGGGGGGAGGTTTCTATGGCTACACCTTC. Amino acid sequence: CASSQDGGGGFYGYTF.

CDR3 in amino acids: CASSLVSSGVETQYF. DNA of the CDR3: TGTGCCAGCAGCTTAGTTTCTAGCGGGGTAGAGACCCAGTACTTC. This chain links TRBV7-6 with TRBJ2-5; TRBD2 matches 9 bases. With V trimmed by 1 base and J by 4 bases, 4 bases remained unmatched. Germline loops: CDR1 SGHVS, CDR2 FNYEAQ. The CDR3 has 15 amino acids.

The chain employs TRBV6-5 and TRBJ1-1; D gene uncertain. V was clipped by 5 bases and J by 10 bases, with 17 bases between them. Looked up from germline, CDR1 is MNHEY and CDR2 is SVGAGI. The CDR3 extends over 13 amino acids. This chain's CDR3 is CASSRLHNRVAFF. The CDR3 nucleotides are TGTGCCAGCAGTCGGTTACATAATCGGGTAGCTTTCTTT.

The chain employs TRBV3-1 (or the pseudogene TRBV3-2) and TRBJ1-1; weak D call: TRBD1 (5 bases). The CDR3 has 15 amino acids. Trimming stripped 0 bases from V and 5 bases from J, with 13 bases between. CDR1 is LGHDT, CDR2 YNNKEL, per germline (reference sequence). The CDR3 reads CASSQDRGRWTEAFF. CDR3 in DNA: TGTGCCAGCAGCCAAGATAGGGGCAGGTGGACTGAAGCTTTCTTT.

The CDR3 DNA reads TGTGCCAGCTCACGGACAGGCAACTCTGGAAACACCATATATTTT. Its protein product is CASSRTGNSGNTIYF. The genes are TRBV18 and TRBJ1-3, with 7 positions matching TRBD1. The CDR3 sequence is 15 residues long. The V and J ends lost 4 bases and 0 bases, in that order; junction bases with no gene match: 3. The germline gives CDR1 KGHSH, CDR2 LQKENI. Variable domain in full (rest from reference TRBV18 and TRBJ1-3): NAGVMQNPRHLVRRRGQEARLRCSPMKGHSHVYWYRQLPEEGLKFMVYLQKENIIDESGMPKERFSAEFPKEGPSILRIQQVVRGDSAAYFCASSRTGNSGNTIYFGEGSWLTVV.

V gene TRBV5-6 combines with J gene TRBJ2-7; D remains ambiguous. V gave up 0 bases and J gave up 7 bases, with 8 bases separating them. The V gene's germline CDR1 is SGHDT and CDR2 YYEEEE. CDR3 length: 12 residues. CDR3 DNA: TGTGCCAGCAGCTTGGCGCGGCGGGAGCAGTACTTC. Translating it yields CASSLARREQYF. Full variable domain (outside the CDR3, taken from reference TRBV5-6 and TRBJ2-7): DAGVTQSPTHLIKTRGQQVTLRCSPKSGHDTVSWYQQALGQGPQFIFQYYEEEERQRGNFPDRFSGHQFPNYSSELNVNALLLGDSALYLCASSLARREQYFGPGTRLTVT.

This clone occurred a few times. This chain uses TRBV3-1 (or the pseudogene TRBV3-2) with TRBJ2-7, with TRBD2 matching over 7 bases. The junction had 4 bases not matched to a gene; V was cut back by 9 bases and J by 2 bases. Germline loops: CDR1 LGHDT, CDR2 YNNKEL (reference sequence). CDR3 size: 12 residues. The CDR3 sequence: CASRRGAYEQYF. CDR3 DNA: TGTGCCAGTCGCCGGGGGGCCTACGAGCAGTACTTC.

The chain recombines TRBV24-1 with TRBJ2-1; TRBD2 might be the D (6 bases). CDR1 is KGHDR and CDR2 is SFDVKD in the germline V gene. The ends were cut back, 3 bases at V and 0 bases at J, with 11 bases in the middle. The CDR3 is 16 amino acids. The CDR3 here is CATSDPRGSSYNEQFF. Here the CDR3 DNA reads TGTGCCACCAGTGATCCACGGGGGAGCTCCTACAATGAGCAGTTCTTC.

CDR3 amino acids: CASSLASGSYEQYF. CDR3 nucleotide sequence: TGTGCCAGCAGCTTGGCTAGCGGATCCTACGAGCAGTACTTC. The chain is built from TRBV7-6 and TRBJ2-7; 7 nucleotides match TRBD2. The junction had 3 bases not matched to a gene; V was cut back by 3 bases and J by 1 base. The CDR3 has 14 amino acids. Per the germline V gene, CDR1 is SGHVS and CDR2 is FNYEAQ.

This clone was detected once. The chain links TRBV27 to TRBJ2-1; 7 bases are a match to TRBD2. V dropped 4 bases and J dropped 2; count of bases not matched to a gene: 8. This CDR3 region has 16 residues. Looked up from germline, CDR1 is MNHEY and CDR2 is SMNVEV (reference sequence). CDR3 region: CASSSPRGETYNEQFF. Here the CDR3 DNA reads TGTGCCAGCAGTTCCCCTCGGGGGGAAACCTACAATGAGCAGTTCTTC.

The CDR3 here is CASSQTSGPYNEQFF. The CDR3 coding sequence is TGTGCCAGCAGCCAAACTAGCGGGCCCTACAATGAGCAGTTCTTC. This chain links TRBV3-1 (or the pseudogene TRBV3-2) with TRBJ2-1, with 9 bases aligning to TRBD2. Trimming took 2 bases from V and 2 from J; bases not matched to a gene: 1. This CDR3 has 15 residues. The germline V gene has CDR1 LGHDT and CDR2 YNNKEL (reference sequence).

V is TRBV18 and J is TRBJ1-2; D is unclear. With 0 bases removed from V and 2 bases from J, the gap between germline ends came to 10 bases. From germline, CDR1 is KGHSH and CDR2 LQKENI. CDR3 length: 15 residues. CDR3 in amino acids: CASSPPSVNNYGYTF. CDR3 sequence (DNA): TGTGCCAGCTCACCACCTTCGGTCAACAACTATGGCTACACCTTC.

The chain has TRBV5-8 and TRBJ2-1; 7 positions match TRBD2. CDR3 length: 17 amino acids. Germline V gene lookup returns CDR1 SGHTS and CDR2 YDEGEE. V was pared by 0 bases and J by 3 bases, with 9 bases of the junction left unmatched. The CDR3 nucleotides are TGTGCCAGCAGCTTGGCCTGGGGGGGAAACGTCTACAATGAGCAGTTCTTC. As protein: CASSLAWGGNVYNEQFF.

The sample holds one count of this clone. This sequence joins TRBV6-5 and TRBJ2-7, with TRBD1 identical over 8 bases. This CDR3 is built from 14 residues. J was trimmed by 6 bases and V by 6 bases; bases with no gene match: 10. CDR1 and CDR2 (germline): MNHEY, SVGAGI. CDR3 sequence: CASRPTGEFFEQYF. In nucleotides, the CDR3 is TGTGCCAGCAGGCCGACAGGGGAGTTTTTCGAGCAGTACTTC.

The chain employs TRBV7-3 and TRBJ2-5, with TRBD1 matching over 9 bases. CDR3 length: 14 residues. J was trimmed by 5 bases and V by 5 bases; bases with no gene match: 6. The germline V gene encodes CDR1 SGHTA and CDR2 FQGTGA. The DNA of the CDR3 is TGTGCCAGCAGCCCTGGACAGGGGAGGGAGACCCAGTACTTC. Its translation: CASSPGQGRETQYF.

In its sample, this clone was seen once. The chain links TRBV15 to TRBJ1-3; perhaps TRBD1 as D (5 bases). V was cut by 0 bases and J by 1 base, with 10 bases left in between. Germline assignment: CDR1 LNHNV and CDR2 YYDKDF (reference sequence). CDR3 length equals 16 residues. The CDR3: CATSRDRGRSGNTIYF. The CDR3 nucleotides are TGTGCCACCAGCAGAGATAGGGGCCGGTCTGGAAACACCATATATTTT. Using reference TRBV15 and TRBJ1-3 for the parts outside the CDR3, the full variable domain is DAMVIQNPRYQVTQFGKPVTLSCSQTLNHNVMYWYQQKSSQAPKLLFHYYDKDFNNEADTPDNFQSRRPNTSFCFLDIRSPGLGDTAMYLCATSRDRGRSGNTIYFGEGSWLTVV.

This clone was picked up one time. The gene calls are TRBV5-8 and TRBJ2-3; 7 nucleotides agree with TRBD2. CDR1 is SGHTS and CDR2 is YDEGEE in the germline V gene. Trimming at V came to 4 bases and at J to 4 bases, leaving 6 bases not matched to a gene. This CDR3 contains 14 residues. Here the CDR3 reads CASSITSVADTQYF. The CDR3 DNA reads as TGTGCCAGCAGCATTACTAGCGTAGCAGATACGCAGTATTTT.

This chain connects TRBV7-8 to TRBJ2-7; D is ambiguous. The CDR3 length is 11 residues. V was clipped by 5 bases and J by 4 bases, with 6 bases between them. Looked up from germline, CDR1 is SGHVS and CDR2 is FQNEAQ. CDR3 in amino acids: CASSQIYEQYF. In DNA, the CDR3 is TGTGCCAGCAGCCAAATATACGAGCAGTACTTC.

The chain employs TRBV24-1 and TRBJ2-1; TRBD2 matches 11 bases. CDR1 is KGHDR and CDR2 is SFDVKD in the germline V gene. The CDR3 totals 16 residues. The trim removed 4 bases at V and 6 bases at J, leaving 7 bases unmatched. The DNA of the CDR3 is TGTGCCACCAGTGACAATAGCGGGGGGGCCACCAATGAGCAGTTCTTC. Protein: CATSDNSGGATNEQFF.